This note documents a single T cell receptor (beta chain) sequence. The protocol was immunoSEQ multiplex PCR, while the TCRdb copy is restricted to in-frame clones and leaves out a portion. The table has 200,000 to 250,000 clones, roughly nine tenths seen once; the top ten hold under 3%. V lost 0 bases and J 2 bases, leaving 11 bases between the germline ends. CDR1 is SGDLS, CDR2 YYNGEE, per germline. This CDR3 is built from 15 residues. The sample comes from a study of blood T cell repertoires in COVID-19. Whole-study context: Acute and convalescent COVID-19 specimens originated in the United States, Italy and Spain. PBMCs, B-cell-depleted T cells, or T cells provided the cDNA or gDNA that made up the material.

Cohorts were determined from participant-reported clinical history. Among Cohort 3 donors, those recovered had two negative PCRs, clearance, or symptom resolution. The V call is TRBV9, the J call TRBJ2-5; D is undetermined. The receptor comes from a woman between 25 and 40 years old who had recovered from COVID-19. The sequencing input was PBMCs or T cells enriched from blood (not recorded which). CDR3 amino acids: CASSVADSPQETQYF. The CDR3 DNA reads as TGTGCCAGCAGCGTAGCGGATAGCCCACAAGAGACCCAGTACTTC.